This TCR beta chain was retrieved from a study of T-cell reconstitution after alpha-beta-depleted transplantation in children. The junction had 4 bases not matched to a gene; V was cut back by 4 bases and J by 4 bases. Germline CDR1 is SGHRS and CDR2 is YFSETQ. The CDR3 totals 13 residues. The sample holds a few counts of this clonotype. A TCRbeta library incorporating unique molecular identifiers was prepared. Each CDR3 protein gets one entry after TCRdb re-called the PCR reads with MiXCR. This sample carries about 610,000 distinct CDR3 sequences, approximately 30% of them seen once, and the ten largest clones take under 45%.

V is TRBV5-1 and J is TRBJ1-1; TRBD1 agrees at 7 bases. This material consisted of PBMCs, taken before TCRalphabeta/CD19-depleted stem cell transplant. The source is a boy under three years old with Wiskott-Aldrich syndrome, due to receive a stem cell transplant. The CDR3 loop reads CASSPGGSTEAFF. As DNA, the CDR3 is TGCGCCAGCAGCCCAGGGGGAAGCACTGAAGCTTTCTTT.